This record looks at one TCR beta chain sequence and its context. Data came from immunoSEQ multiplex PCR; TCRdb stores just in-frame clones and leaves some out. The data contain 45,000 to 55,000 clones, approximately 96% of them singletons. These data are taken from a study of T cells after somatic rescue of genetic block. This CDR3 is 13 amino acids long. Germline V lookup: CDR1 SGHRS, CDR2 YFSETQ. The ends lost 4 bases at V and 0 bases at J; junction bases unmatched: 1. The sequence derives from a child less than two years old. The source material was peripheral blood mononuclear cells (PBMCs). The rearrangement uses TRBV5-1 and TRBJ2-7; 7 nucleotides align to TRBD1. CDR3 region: CASSGTVSYEQYF. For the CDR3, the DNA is TGCGCCAGCAGCGGGACAGTCTCCTACGAGCAGTACTTC.